The 8 T cell receptor beta chains given below trace back to one sample, sequenced in a study of blood T cell repertoires in COVID-19. Only in-frame clones appear in the TCRdb table, and some are missing; sequencing was by immunoSEQ multiplex PCR. The table includes roughly 300,000 clones, roughly 80% detected once. Sequenced sample: peripheral blood. These receptors were taken from a human donor with COVID-19, enrolled during active disease. The donor label of this sample is uncertain.

The rearrangement uses TRBV5-1 and TRBJ2-2; D is possibly TRBD1 (6 bases). Deletions cut 2 bases from V and 4 bases from J, with 12 bases between. The germline V gene has CDR1 SGHRS and CDR2 YFSETQ. This CDR3 comprises 15 residues. The CDR3 coding sequence is TGCGCCAGCAGCTTAGAACAGGGTTTCACCGGGGAGCTGTTTTTT. Its protein is CASSLEQGFTGELFF.

The V call is TRBV2, the J call TRBJ2-4; possible D gene TRBD1, 5 bases. This CDR3 comprises 12 residues. Germline CDR1 is SNHLY and CDR2 is FYNNEI. Trimming stripped 7 bases from V and 9 bases from J, with 13 bases between. CDR3 DNA sequence: TGTGCCAGCACCTTGGGGCTGGGCATTCAGTACTTC. Amino acids: CASTLGLGIQYF.

V gene TRBV15 combines with J gene TRBJ2-7; maybe TRBD1 (5 bases). V was shortened by 4 bases and J by 3 bases, with 13 bases between the two germline ends. The CDR3 loop spans 14 amino acids. Germline loops: CDR1 LNHNV, CDR2 YYDKDF (reference sequence). Here the CDR3 DNA reads TGTGCCACCAGCAACGGTTATCAGGGCTACGAGCAGTACTTC. It encodes CATSNGYQGYEQYF.

CDR3 in amino acids: CASSLASAGDGYTF. The CDR3 DNA follows: TGTGCCAGCAGCTTAGCGTCGGCAGGGGATGGCTACACCTTC. V is TRBV7-9 and J is TRBJ1-2; D perhaps matches TRBD1 (6 bases). Germline CDR1 SEHNR, CDR2 FQNEAQ (reference sequence). V was pared by 0 bases and J by 6 bases, with 11 bases between. This CDR3 spans 14 amino acids.

This chain joins TRBV4-1 and TRBJ2-6; 12 bases match TRBD1. The V gene's germline CDR1 is MGHRA and CDR2 YSYEKL. The V and J ends lost 3 bases and 2 bases, in that order; junction bases with no gene match: 8. The CDR3 has 19 amino acids. The CDR3 protein is CASSQKQGQGATGANVLTF. In nucleotides, the CDR3 is TGCGCCAGCAGCCAGAAACAGGGACAGGGGGCGACTGGGGCCAACGTCCTGACTTTC.

This clone was observed a few times. This rearrangement joins TRBV10-1 to TRBJ1-1; possible D gene TRBD1, 5 bases. Trimming removed 4 bases at V and 4 bases at J, with 19 bases between. The CDR3 covers 16 residues. The germline gives CDR1 WNHNN, CDR2 SYGVQD (reference sequence). CDR3 in DNA: TGCGCCAGCAGTGTAAGTCGAATCCAGGGTTCCACTGAAGCTTTCTTT. Amino acids: CASSVSRIQGSTEAFF.

The V gene is TRBV12-3 or TRBV12-4, the J gene TRBJ1-5, with D unclear. V lost 3 bases and J lost 4, with 7 bases in between. The CDR3 extends over 13 amino acids. CDR3 loop: CASSFPGNQPQHF. The CDR3 nucleotides are TGTGCCAGCAGTTTTCCGGGTAATCAGCCCCAGCATTTT.

For the CDR3, the DNA is TGTGCCAGCAGCCCGGGGGGGGGCGCAGATACGCAGTATTTT. Its translation is CASSPGGGADTQYF. The chain combines TRBV7-9 with TRBJ2-3, with 8 nucleotides matching TRBD2. CDR1 is SEHNR, CDR2 FQNEAQ, per germline (reference sequence). The trim removed 5 bases at V and 4 bases at J, leaving 5 bases unmatched. This CDR3 comprises 14 residues.